The source of this T cell receptor beta chain is a study of shared clonotypes between healthy human individuals. It was at deep level that the assay was run. This table comes from immunoSEQ multiplex PCR, and its TCRdb copy is limited to in-frame clones, with some not included. The table has almost 750,000 clones, 72% seen once; the top ten hold less than 2%. This CDR3 comprises 15 residues. V lost 0 bases and J lost 4, with 13 bases in between. Germline CDR1 SGHTS, CDR2 YDEGEE. Sequencing was done on a sample of memory CD4+ T cells sorted from blood. Stated subset: CD45RA-negative fraction. The rearrangement links TRBV5-8 to TRBJ2-5; perhaps TRBD1 as D (5 bases). The TCR comes from a woman aged 25 to 39 in good health. CDR3 in amino acids: CASSLGLRASETQYF. Here the CDR3 DNA reads TGTGCCAGCAGCTTGGGGCTCAGGGCTTCAGAGACCCAGTACTTC.